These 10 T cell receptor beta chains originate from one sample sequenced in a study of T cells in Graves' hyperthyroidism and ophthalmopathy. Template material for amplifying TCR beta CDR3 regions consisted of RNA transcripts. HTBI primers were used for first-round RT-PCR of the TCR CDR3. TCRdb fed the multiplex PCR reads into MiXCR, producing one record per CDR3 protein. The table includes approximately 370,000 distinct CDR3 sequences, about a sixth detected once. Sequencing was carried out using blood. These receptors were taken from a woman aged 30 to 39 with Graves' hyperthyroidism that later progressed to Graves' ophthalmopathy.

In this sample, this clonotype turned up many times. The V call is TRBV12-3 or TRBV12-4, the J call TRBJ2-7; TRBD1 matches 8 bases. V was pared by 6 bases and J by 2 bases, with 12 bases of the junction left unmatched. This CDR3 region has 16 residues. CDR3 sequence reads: CASSAPGTGGAYEQYF. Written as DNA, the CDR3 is TGTGCCAGCAGCGCACCCGGGACAGGAGGTGCCTACGAGCAGTACTTC.

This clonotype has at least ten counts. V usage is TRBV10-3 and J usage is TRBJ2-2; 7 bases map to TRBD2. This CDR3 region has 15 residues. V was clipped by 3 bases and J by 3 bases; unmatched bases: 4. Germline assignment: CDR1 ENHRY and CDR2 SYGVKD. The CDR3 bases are TGTGCCATCAGTGAACCCAGCGGGGACACCGGGGAGCTGTTTTTT. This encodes CAISEPSGDTGELFF.

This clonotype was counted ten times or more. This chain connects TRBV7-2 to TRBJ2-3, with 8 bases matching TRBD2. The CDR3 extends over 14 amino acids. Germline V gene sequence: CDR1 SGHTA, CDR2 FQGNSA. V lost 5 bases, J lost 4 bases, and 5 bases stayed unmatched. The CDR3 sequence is CASSPGLVADTQYF. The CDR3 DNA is TGTGCCAGCAGCCCGGGACTAGTCGCAGATACGCAGTATTTT.

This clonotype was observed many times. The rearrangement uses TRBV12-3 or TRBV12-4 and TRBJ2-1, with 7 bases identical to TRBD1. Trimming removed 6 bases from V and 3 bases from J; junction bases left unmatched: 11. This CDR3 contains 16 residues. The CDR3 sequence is CASSETGLGDYNEQFF. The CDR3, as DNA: TGTGCCAGCAGCGAGACAGGGCTGGGGGACTACAATGAGCAGTTCTTC.

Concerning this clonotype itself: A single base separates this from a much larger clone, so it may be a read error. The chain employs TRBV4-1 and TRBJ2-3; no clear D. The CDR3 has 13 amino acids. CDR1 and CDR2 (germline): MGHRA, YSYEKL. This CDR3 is CASSRFTADTRYF. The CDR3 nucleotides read TGCGCCAGCAGCCGGTTCACGGCGGATACGCGGTATTTT.

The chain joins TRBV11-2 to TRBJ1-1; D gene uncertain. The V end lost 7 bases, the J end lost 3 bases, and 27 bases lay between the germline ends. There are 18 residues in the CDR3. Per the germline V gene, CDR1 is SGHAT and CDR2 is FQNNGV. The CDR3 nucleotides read TGTGCCAGCAAGCGAGGTGGATGGCTAGGGAGAATGGACACTGAAGCTTTCTTT. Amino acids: CASKRGGWLGRMDTEAFF. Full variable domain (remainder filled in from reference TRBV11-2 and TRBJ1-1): EAGVAQSPRYKIIEKRQSVAFWCNPISGHATLYWYQQILGQGPKLLIQFQNNGVVDDSQLPKDRFSAERLKGVDSTLKIQPAKLEDSAVYLCASKRGGWLGRMDTEAFFGQGTRLTVV.

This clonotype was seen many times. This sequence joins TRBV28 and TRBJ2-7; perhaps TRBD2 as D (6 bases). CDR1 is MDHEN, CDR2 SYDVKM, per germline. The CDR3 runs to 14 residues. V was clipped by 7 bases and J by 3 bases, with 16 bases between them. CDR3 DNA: TGTGCCAGCATTACGGCGGGGCGCGACTACGAGCAGTACTTC. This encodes CASITAGRDYEQYF.

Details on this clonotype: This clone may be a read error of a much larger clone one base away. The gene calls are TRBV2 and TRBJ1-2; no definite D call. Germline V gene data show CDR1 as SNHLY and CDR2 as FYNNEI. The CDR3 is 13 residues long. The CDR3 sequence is CTSSEAPIGGYTF. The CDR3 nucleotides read TGTACCAGCAGTGAAGCGCCTATTGGCGGCTACACCTTC. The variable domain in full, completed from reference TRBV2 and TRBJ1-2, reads EPEVTQTPSHQVTQMGQEVILRCVPISNHLYFYWYRQILGQKVEFLVSFYNNEISEKSEIFDDQFSVERPDGSNFTLKIRSTKLEDSAMYFCTSSEAPIGGYTFGSGTRLTVV.

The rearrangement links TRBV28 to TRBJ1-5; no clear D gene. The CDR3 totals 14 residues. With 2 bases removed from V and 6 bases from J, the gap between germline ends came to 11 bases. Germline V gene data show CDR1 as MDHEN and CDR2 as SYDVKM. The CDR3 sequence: CASSLAGSSQPQHF. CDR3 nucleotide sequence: TGTGCCAGCAGTTTAGCTGGGAGTAGTCAGCCCCAGCATTTT.

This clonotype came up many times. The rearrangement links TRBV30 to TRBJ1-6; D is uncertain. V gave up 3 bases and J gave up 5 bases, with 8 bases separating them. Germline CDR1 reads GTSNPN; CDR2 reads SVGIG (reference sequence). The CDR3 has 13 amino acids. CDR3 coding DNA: TGTGCCTGGAGGAGGCAGAATAATTCACCCCTCCACTTT. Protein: CAWRRQNNSPLHF.